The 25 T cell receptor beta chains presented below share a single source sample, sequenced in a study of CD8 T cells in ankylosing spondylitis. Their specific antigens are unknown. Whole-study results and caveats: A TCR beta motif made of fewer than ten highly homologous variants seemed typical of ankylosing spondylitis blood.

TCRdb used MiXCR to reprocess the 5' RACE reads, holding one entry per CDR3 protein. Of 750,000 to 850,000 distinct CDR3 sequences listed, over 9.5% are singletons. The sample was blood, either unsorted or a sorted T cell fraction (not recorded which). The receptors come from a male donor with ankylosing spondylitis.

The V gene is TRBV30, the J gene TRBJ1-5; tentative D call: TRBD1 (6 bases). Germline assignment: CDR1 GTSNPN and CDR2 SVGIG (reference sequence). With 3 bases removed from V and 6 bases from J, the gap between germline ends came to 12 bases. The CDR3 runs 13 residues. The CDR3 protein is CAWSHRERQPQHF. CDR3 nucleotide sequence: TGTGCCTGGAGCCACAGGGAACGTCAGCCCCAGCATTTT.

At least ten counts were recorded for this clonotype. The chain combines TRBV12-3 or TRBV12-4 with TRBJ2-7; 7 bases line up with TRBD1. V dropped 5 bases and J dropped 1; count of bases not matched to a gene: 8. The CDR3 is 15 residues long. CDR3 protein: CASSPRTGPSYEQYF. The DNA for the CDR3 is TGTGCCAGCAGTCCCCGGACAGGACCGTCCTACGAGCAGTACTTC.

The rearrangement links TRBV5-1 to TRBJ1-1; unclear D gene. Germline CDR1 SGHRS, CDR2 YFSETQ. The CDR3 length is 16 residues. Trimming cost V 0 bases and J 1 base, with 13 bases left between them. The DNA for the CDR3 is TGCGCCAGCAGCTTGGGGGCGGACTTTACGAACACTGAAGCTTTCTTT. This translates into CASSLGADFTNTEAFF.

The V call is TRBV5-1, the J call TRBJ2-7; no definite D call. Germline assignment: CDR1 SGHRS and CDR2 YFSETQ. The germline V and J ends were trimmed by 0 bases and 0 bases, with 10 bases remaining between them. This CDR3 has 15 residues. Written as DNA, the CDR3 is TGCGCCAGCAGCTTGGGCAGGTCGAGCTCCTACGAGCAGTACTTC. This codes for CASSLGRSSSYEQYF.

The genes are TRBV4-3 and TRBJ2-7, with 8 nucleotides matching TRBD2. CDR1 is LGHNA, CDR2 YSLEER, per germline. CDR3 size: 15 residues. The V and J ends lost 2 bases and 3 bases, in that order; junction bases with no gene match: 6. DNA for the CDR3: TGCGCCAGCAGCCAAAACGGGGGGGGAGGCTACGAGCAGTACTTC. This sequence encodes CASSQNGGGGYEQYF.

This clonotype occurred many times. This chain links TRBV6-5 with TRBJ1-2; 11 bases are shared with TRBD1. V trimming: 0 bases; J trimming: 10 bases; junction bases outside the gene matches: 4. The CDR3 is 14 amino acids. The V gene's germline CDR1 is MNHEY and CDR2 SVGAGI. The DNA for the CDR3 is TGTGCCAGCAGTTACTCCCGGACAGGGGGCCCCTACACCTTC. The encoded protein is CASSYSRTGGPYTF.

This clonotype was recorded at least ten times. The CDR3 sequence is CSARFTGGEQYF. As DNA, the CDR3 is TGCAGTGCTAGATTTACAGGGGGCGAGCAGTACTTC. This chain links TRBV20-1 with TRBJ2-7; 8 nucleotides align to TRBD1. The CDR3 contains 12 residues. Germline CDR1 is DFQATT and CDR2 is SNEGSKA (reference sequence). V lost 2 bases, J lost 6 bases, and 3 bases stayed unmatched.

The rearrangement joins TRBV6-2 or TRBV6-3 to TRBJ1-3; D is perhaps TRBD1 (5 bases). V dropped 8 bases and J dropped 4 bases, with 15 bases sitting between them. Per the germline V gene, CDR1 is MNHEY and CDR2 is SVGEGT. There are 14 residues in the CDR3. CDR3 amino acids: CASRRGSAGNTIYF. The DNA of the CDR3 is TGTGCCAGCCGAAGGGGATCAGCCGGAAACACCATATATTTT.

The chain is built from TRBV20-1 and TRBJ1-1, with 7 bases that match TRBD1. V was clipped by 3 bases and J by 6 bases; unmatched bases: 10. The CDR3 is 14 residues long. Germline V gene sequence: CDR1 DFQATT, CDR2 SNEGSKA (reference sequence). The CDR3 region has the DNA TGCAGTGCTAGGATTGCCGGGGGGACAGCTGAAGCTTTCTTT. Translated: CSARIAGGTAEAFF.

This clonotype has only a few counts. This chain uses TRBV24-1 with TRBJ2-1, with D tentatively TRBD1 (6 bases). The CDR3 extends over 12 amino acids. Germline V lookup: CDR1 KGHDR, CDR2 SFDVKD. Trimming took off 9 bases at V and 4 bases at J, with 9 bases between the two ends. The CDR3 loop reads CATSTGYNEQFF. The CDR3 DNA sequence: TGTGCCACCTCGACAGGTTACAATGAGCAGTTCTTC.

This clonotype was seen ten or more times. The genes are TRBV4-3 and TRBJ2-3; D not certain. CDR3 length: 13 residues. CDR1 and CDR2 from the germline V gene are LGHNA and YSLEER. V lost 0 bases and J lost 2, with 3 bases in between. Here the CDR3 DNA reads TGCGCCAGCAGCCAAGAAGCCACAGATACGCAGTATTTT. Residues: CASSQEATDTQYF.

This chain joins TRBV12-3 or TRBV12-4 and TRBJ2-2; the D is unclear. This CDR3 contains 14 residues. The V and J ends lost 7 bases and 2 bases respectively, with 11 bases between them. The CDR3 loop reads CASTLPYNTGELFF. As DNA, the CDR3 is TGTGCCAGCACCCTTCCATATAACACCGGGGAGCTGTTTTTT.

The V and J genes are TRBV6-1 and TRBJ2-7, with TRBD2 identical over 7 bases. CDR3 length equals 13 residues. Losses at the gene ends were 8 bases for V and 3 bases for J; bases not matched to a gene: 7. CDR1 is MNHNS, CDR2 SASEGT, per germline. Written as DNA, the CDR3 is TGTGCCAGCGGGGACTACCGTTACTACGAGCAGTACTTC. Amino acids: CASGDYRYYEQYF.

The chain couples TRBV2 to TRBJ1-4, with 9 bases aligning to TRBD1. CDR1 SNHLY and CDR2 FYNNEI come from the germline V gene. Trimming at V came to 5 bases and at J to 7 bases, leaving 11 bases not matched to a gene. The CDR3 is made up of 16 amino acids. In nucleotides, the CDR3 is TGTGCCAGCAGTCGACAGGGGGGTCCTCTCGGTGAAAAACTGTTTTTT. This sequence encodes CASSRQGGPLGEKLFF.

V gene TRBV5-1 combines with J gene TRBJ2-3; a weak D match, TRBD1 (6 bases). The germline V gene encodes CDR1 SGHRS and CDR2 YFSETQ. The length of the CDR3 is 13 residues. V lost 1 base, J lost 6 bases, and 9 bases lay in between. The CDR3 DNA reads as TGCGCCAGCAGCTTGTACAGGGCCGATACGCAGTATTTT. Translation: CASSLYRADTQYF.

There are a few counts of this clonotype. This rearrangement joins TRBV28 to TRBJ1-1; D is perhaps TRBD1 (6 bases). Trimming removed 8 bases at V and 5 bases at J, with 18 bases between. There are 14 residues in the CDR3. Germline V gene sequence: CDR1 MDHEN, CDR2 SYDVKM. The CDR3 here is CASYPSRTATEAFF. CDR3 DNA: TGTGCCAGCTACCCCTCGCGGACAGCTACTGAAGCTTTCTTT.

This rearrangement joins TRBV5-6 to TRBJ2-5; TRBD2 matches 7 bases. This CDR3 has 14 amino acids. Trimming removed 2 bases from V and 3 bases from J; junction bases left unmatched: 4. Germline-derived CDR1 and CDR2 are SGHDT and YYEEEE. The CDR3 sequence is CASSFAGREETQYF. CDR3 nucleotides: TGTGCCAGCAGCTTCGCTGGGAGGGAAGAGACCCAGTACTTC.

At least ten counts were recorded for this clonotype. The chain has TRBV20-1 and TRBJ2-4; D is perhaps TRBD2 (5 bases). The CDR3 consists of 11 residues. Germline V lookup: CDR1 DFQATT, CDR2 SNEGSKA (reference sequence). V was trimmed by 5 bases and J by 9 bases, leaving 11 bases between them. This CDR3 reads CSAVPGGIQYF. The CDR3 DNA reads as TGCAGTGCTGTCCCCGGAGGCATTCAGTACTTC.

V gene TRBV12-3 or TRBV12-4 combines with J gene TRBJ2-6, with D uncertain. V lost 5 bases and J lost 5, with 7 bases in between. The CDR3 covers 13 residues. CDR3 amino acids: CASSISRANVLTF. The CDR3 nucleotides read TGTGCCAGCAGTATTTCAAGGGCCAACGTCCTGACTTTC.

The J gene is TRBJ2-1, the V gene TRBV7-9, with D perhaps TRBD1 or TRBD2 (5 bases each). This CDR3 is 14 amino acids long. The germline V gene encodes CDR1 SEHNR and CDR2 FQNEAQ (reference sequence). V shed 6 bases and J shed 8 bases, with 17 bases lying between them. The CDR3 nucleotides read TGTGCCAGCAGTACGGCCGAGGGGTTCTATGAGCAGTTCTTC. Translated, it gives CASSTAEGFYEQFF.

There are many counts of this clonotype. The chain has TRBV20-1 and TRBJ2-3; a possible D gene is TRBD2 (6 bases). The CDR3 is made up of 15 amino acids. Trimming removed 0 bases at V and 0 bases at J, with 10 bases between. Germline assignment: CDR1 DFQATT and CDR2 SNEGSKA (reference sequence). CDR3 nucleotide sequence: TGCAGTGCTAGAGATGCGGGGCTTAGCACAGATACGCAGTATTTT. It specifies CSARDAGLSTDTQYF.

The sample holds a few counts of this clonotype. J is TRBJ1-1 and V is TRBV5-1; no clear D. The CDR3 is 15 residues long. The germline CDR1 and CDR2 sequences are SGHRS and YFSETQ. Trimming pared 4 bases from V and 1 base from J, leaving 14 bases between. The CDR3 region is CASSPTGRTNTEAFF. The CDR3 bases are TGCGCCAGCAGCCCGACCGGACGGACGAACACTGAAGCTTTCTTT.

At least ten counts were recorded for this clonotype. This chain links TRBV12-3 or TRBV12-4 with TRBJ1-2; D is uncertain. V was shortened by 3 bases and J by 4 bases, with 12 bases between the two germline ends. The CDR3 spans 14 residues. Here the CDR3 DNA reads TGTGCCAGCAGTTTGGAGGGCGCAGTCTATGGCTACACCTTC. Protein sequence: CASSLEGAVYGYTF.

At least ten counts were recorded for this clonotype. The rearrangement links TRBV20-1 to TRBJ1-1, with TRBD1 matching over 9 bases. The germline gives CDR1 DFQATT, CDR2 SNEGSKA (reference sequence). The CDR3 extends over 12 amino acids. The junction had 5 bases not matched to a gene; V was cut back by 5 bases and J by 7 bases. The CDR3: CSARTGVGEAFF. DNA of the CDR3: TGCAGTGCTCGGACAGGGGTGGGTGAAGCTTTCTTT.

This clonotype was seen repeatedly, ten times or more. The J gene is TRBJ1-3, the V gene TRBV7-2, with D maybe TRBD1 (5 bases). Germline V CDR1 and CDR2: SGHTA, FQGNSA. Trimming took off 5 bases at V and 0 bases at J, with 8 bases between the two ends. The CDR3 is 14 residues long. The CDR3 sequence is CASSRTISGNTIYF. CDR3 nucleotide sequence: TGTGCCAGCAGCCGGACAATCTCTGGAAACACCATATATTTT.